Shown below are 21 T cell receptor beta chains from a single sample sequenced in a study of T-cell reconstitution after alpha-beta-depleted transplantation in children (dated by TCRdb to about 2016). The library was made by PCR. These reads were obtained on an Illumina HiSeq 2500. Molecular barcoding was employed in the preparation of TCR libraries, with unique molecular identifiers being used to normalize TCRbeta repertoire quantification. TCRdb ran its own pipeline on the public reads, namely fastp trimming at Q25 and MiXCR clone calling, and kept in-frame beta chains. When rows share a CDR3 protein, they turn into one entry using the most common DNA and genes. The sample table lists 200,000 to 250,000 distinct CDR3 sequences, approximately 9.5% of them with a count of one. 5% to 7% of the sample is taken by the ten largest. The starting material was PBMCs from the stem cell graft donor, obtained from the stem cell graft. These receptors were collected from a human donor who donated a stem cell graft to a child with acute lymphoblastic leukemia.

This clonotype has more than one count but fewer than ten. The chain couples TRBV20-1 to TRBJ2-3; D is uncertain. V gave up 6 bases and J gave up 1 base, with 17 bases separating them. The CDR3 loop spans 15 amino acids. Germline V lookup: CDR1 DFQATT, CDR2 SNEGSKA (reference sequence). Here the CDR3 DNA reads TGCAGTGCCAACAATCCACGAAAACGCACAGATACGCAGTATTTT. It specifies CSANNPRKRTDTQYF.

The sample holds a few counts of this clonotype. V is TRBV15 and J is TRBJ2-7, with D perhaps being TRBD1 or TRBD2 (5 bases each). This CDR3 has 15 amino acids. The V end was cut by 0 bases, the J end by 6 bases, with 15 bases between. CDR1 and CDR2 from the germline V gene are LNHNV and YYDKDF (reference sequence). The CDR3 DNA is TGTGCCACCAGCAGAGATCGTCAGGGAGTAAGCGAGCAGTACTTC. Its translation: CATSRDRQGVSEQYF.

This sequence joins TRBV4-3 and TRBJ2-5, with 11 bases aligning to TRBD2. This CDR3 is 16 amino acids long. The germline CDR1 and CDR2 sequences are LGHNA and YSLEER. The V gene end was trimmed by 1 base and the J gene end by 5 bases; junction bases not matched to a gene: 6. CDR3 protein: CASSQGTASGGETQYF. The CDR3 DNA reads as TGCGCCAGCAGCCAAGGAACGGCTAGCGGGGGGGAGACCCAGTACTTC.

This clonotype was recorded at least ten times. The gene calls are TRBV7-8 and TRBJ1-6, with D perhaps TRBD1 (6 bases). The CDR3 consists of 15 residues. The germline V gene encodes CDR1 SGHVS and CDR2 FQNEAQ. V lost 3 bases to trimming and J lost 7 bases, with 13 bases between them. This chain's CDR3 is CASSFDTGLNSPLHF. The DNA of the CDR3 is TGTGCCAGCAGCTTTGATACAGGGTTGAATTCACCCCTCCACTTT.

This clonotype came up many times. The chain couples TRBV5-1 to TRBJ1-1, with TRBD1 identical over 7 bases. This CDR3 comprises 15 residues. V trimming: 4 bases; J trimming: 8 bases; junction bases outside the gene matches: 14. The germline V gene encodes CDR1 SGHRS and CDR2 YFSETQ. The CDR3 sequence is CASSRGGTAQREAFF. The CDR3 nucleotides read TGCGCCAGCAGCCGGGGTGGGACAGCCCAGCGAGAAGCTTTCTTT. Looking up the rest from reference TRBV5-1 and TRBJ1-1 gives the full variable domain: KAGVTQTPRYLIKTRGQQVTLSCSPISGHRSVSWYQQTPGQGLQFLFEYFSETQRNKGNFPGRFSGRQFSNSRSEMNVSTLELGDSALYLCASSRGGTAQREAFFGQGTRLTVV.

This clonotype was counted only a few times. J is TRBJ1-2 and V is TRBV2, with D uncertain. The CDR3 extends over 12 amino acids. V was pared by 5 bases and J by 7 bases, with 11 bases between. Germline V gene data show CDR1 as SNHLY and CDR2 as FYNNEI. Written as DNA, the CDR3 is TGTGCCAGCAGTCGGAGCCTTCGTGGCTACACCTTC. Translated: CASSRSLRGYTF. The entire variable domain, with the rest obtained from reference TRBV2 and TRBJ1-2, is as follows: EPEVTQTPSHQVTQMGQEVILRCVPISNHLYFYWYRQILGQKVEFLVSFYNNEISEKSEIFDDQFSVERPDGSNFTLKIRSTKLEDSAMYFCASSRSLRGYTFGSGTRLTVV.

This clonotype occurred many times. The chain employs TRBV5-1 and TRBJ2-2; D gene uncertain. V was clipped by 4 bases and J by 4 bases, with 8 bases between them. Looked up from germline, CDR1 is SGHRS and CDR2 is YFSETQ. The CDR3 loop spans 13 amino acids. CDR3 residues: CASSRLSTGELFF. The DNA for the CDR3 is TGCGCCAGCAGCCGCCTAAGCACCGGGGAGCTGTTTTTT. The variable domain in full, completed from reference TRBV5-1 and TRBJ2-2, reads KAGVTQTPRYLIKTRGQQVTLSCSPISGHRSVSWYQQTPGQGLQFLFEYFSETQRNKGNFPGRFSGRQFSNSRSEMNVSTLELGDSALYLCASSRLSTGELFFGEGSRLTVL.

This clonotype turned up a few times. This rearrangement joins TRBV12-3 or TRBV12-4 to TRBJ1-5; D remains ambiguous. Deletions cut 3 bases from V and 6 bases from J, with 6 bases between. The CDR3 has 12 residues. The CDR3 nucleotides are TGTGCCAGCAGTTTTCATCTTCAGCCCCAGCATTTT. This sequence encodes CASSFHLQPQHF.

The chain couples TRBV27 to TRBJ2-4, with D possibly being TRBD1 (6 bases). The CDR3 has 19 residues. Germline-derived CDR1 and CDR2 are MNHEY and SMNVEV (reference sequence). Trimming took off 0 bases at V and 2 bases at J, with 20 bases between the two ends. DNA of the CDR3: TGTGCCAGCAGTTTATCAGGTTGGCGCAGGGGAGAAACCAAAAACATTCAGTACTTC. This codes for CASSLSGWRRGETKNIQYF.

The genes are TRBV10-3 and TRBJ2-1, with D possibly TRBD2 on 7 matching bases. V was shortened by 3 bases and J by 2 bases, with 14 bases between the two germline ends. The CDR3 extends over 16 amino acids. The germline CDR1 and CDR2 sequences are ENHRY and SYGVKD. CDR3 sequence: CAISETAGATYNEQFF. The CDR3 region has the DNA TGTGCCATCAGTGAAACGGCGGGGGCCACCTACAATGAGCAGTTCTTC.

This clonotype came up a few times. The CDR3 DNA reads TGCGCCAGCAGCTTGGCGCCCAGCGGGGTAAATGAGCAGTTCTTC. As protein: CASSLAPSGVNEQFF. The chain couples TRBV5-1 to TRBJ2-1; 7 positions agree with TRBD2. V dropped 0 bases and J dropped 7; count of bases not matched to a gene: 7. The germline CDR1 and CDR2 sequences are SGHRS and YFSETQ. The CDR3 covers 15 residues.

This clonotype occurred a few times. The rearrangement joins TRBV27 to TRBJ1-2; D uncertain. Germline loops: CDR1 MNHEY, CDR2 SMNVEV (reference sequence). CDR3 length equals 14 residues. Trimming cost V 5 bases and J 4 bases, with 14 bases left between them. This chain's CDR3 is CASSPRTGGYGYTF. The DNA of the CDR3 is TGTGCCAGCAGTCCGAGGACTGGCGGCTATGGCTACACCTTC.

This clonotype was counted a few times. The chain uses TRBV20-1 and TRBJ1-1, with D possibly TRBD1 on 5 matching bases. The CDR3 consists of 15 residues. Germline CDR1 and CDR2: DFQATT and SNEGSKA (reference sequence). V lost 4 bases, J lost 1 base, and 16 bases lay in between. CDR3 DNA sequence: TGCAGTGCTACTCCCTACGGGCAGGGGAACACTGAAGCTTTCTTT. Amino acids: CSATPYGQGNTEAFF.

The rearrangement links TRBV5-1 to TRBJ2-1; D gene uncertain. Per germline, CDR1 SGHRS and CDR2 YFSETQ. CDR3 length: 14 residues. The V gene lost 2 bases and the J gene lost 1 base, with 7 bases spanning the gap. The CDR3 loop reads CASSFGVSYNEQFF. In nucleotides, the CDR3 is TGCGCCAGCAGCTTCGGTGTTTCCTACAATGAGCAGTTCTTC.

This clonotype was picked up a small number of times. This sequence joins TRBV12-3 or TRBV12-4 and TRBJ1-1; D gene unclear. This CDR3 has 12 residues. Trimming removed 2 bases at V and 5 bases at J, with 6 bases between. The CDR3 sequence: CASSLWMTEAFF. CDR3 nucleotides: TGTGCCAGCAGTTTATGGATGACTGAAGCTTTCTTT.

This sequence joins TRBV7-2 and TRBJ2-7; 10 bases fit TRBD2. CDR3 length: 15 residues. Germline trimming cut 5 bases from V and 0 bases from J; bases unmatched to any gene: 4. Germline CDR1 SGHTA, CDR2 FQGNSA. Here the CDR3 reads CASSTTSGDSYEQYF. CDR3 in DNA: TGTGCCAGCAGCACAACTAGCGGGGACTCCTACGAGCAGTACTTC. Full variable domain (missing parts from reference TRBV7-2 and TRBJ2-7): GAGVSQSPSNKVTEKGKDVELRCDPISGHTALYWYRQSLGQGLEFLIYFQGNSAPDKSGLPSDRFSAERTGGSVSTLTIQRTQQEDSAVYLCASSTTSGDSYEQYFGPGTRLTVT.

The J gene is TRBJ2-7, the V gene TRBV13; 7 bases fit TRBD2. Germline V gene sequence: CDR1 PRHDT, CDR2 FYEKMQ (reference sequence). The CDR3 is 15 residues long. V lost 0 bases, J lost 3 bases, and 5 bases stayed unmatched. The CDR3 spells CASSLGSGGVYEQYF. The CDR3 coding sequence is TGTGCCAGCAGCTTAGGGTCGGGGGGAGTCTACGAGCAGTACTTC.

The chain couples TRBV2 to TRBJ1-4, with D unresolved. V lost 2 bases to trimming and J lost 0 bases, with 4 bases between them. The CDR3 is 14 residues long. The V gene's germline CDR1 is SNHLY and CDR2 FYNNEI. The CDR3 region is CASSERATNEKLFF. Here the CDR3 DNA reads TGTGCCAGCAGTGAAAGAGCAACTAATGAAAAACTGTTTTTT.

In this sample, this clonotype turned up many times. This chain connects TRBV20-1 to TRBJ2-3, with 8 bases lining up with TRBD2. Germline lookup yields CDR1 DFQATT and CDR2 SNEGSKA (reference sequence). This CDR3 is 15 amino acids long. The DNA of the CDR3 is TGCTGCACGGTAGCGGGGCTTTCTAGCACAGATACGCAGTATTTT. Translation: CCTVAGLSSTDTQYF.

Here the CDR3 DNA reads TGTGCCAGCTCACCACCGTTTCCGCTCTCCTCCTACGAGCAGTACTTC. Encoded protein: CASSPPFPLSSYEQYF. The chain is built from TRBV18 and TRBJ2-7; D is unclear. The V gene lost 0 bases and the J gene lost 0 bases, with 12 bases spanning the gap. CDR3 size: 16 residues. Germline loops: CDR1 KGHSH, CDR2 LQKENI. The whole variable domain, filled in from reference TRBV18 and TRBJ2-7, reads NAGVMQNPRHLVRRRGQEARLRCSPMKGHSHVYWYRQLPEEGLKFMVYLQKENIIDESGMPKERFSAEFPKEGPSILRIQQVVRGDSAAYFCASSPPFPLSSYEQYFGPGTRLTVT.

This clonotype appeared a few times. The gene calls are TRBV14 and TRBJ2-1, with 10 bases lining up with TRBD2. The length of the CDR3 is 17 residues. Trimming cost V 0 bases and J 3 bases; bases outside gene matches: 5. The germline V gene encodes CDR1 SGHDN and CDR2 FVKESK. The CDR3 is CASSQELTSGFYNEQFF. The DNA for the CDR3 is TGTGCCAGCAGCCAAGAATTGACTAGCGGGTTCTACAATGAGCAGTTCTTC.